This T cell receptor beta chain was sequenced for a study of shared clonotypes between healthy human individuals. Per sorted-subset replicate PCR, input was roughly 220 ng DNA, representing some 30,000 T cell genomes. The assay was immunoSEQ multiplex PCR, and TCRdb's table has in-frame clones only and misses some. This sample has 800,000 to 1,200,000 clones, with 78% found just once. The CDR3 loop spans 16 amino acids. Germline V gene sequence: CDR1 SGHRS, CDR2 YFSETQ. V lost 6 bases and J 0 bases, leaving 18 bases between the germline ends. The chain links TRBV5-1 to TRBJ2-5; TRBD2 might be the D (7 bases). Sequenced: memory CD4+ T cells from PBMCs. Subset here: CD45RA-negative fraction. The TCR originated in a man between 18 and 29 years old in good health. Some clones in this sample may be carry-over from other donors' samples. The CDR3 loop reads CASTLLGGRYQETQYF. DNA of the CDR3: TGCGCCAGCACCCTCCTCGGGGGGCGGTACCAAGAGACCCAGTACTTC.